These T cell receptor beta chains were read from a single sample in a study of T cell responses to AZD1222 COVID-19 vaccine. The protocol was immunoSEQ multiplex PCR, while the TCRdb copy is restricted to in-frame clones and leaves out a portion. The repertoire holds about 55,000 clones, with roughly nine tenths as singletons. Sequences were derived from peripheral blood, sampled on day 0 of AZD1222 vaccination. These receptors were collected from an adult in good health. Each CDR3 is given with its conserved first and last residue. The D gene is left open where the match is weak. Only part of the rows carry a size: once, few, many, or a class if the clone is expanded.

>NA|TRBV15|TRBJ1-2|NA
TGTGCCACCAGCAGAGATGGCCTACCCAGGGTGGTGGATGGCTACACCTTC
CATSRDGLPRVVDGYTF
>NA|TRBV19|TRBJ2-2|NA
TGTGCCAGTAGTATAACGTCGGCTAATGCCGGGGAGCTGTTTTTT
CASSITSANAGELFF
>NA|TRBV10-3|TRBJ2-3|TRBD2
TGTGCCTCCTCTACTAGCGGAATCACAGATACGCAGTATTTT
CASSTSGITDTQYF
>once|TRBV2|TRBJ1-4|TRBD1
TGTGCCAGCAGTGAGGGCAGGGGGGACGATGAAAAACTGTTTTTT
CASSEGRGDDEKLFF
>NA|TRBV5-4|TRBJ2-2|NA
TGTGCCAGCGGCAACCCTGCGGGAGGGGAGCTGTTTTTT
CASGNPAGGELFF
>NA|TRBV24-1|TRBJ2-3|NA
TGTGCCACCTCCCAACGGGGCACTAGCACAGATACGCAGTATTTT
CATSQRGTSTDTQYF
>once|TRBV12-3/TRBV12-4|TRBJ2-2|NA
TGTGCCAGCAGGTCTGAGAATTCCGGGGAGCTGTTTTTT
CASRSENSGELFF
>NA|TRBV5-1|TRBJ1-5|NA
TGCGCCAGCAGCTTTAGTGGAGGGAGGAATCAGCCCCAGCATTTT
CASSFSGGRNQPQHF
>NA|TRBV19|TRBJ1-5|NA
TGTGCCAGTAGTCTGGCTAGGGTAGGGCAGCCCCAGCATTTT
CASSLARVGQPQHF
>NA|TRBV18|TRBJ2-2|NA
TGTGCCAGCTCACCACTTAGCGACGGGGAGCTGTTTTTT
CASSPLSDGELFF
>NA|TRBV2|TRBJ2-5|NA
TGTGCCAGCAGTGACAGGGGGGAATCGGGCGTCCGAGAGACCCAGTACTTC
CASSDRGESGVRETQYF
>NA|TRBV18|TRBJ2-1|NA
TGTGCCAGCTCACCAGCTAGTACCCACAATGAGCAGTTCTTC
CASSPASTHNEQFF
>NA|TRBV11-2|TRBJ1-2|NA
TGTGCCAGCAGCTTCTCCGGGGATGGCTACACCTTC
CASSFSGDGYTF
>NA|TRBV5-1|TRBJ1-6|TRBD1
TGCGCCAGCAGCTTACTCGCAGGGGGCCCGCGGGGCTCCTATAATTCACCCCTCCACTTT
CASSLLAGGPRGSYNSPLHF
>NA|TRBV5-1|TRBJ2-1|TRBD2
TGCGCCAGCAGCTTGGAACTACTAGCGGGAGTTGGAAATGAGCAGTTCTTC
CASSLELLAGVGNEQFF
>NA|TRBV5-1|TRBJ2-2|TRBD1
TGCGCCAGCAGCCTGCGGACAGGAGACTCCGATGTGGAGCTGTTTTTT
CASSLRTGDSDVELFF
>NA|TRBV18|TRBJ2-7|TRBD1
TGTGCCAGCTCACCGGCAGGGGGCTCCTACGAGCAGTACTTC
CASSPAGGSYEQYF